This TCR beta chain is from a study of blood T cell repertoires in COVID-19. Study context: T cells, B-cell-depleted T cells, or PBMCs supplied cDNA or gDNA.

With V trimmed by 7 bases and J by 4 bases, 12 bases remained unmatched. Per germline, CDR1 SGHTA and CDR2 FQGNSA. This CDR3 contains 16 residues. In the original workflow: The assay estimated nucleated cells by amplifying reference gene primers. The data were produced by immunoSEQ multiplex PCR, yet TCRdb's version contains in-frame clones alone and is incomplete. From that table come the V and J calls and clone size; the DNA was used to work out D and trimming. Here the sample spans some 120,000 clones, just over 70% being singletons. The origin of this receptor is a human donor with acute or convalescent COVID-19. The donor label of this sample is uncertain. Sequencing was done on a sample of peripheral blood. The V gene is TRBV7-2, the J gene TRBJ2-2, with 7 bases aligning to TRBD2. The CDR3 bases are TGTGCCAGCAACCAGGGCGGGGGTCCTGGCACCGGGGAGCTGTTTTTT. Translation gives CASNQGGGPGTGELFF.